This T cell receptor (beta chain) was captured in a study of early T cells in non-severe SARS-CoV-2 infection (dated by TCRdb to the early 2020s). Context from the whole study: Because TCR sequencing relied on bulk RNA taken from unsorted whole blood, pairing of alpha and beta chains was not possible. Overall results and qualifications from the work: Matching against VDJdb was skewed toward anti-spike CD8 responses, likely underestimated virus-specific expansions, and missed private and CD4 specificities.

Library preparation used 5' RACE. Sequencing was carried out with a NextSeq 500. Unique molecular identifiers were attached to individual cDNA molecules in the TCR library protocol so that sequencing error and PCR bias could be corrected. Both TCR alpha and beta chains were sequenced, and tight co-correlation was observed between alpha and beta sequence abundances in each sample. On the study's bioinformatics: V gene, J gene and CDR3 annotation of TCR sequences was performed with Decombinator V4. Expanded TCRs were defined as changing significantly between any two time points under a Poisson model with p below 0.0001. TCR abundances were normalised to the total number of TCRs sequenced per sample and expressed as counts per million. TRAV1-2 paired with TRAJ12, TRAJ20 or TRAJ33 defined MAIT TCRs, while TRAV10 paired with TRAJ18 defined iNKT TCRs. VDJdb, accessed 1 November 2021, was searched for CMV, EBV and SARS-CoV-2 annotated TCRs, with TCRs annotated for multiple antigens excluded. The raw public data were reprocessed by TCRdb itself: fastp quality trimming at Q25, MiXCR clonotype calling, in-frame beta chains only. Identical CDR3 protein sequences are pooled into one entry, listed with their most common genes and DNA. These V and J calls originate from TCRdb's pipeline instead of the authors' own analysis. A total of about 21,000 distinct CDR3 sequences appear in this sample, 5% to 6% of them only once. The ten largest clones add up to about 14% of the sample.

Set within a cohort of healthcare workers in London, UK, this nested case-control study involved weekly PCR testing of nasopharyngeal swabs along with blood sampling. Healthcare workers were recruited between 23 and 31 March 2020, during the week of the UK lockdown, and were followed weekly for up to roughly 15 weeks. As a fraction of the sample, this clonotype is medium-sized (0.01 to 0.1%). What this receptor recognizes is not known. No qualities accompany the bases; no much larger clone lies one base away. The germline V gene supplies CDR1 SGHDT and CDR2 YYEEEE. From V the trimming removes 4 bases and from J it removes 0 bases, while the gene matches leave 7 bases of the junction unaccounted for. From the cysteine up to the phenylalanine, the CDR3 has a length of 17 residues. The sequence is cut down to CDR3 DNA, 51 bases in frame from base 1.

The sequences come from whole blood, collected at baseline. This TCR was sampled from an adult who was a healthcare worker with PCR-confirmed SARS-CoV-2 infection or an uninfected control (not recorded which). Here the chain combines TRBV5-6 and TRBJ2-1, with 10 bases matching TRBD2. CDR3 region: CASSLSGGPNSYNEQFF. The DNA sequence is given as TGTGCCAGCAGCCTTAGCGGGGGGCCGAACTCCTACAATGAGCAGTTCTTC.